A single sample gave rise to the 21 T cell receptor beta chains below, sequenced in a study of blood T cell repertoires in COVID-19. Profiling relied on immunoSEQ multiplex PCR, and the TCRdb table lists in-frame clones only, not all of them. The sample includes about 110,000 clones, roughly 87% of them seen just once. Input material: peripheral blood. The source is a human donor in a cohort sampled during active COVID-19.

The chain combines TRBV4-1 with TRBJ2-1; TRBD2 matches at 14 bases. V was clipped by 4 bases and J by 6 bases; unmatched bases: 5. The CDR3 is 16 residues long. Germline loops: CDR1 MGHRA, CDR2 YSYEKL. The CDR3: CASSPTSGRAINEQFF. CDR3 DNA: TGCGCCAGCAGCCCGACTAGCGGGAGGGCTATCAATGAGCAGTTCTTC.

There are many counts of this clone. The V and J genes are TRBV7-6 and TRBJ2-7; D not resolved. CDR3 length: 13 residues. The germline V and J ends were trimmed by 5 bases and 4 bases, with 12 bases remaining between them. Germline V lookup: CDR1 SGHVS, CDR2 FNYEAQ. In nucleotides, the CDR3 is TGTGCCAGCAGCATCCATAGTGCGTACGAGCAGTACTTC. It codes for CASSIHSAYEQYF. The full variable domain, rest sourced from reference TRBV7-6 and TRBJ2-7, is GAGVSQSPRYKVTKRGQDVALRCDPISGHVSLYWYRQALGQGPEFLTYFNYEAQQDKSGLPNDRFSAERPEGSISTLTIQRTEQRDSAMYRCASSIHSAYEQYFGPGTRLTVT.

The chain links TRBV7-3 to TRBJ2-3, with TRBD2 matching 7 bases. V dropped 4 bases and J dropped 1; count of bases not matched to a gene: 5. Germline CDR1 SGHTA, CDR2 FQGTGA. This CDR3 spans 15 amino acids. CDR3 sequence: CASSSSGARTDTQYF. CDR3 bases: TGTGCCAGCAGCTCAAGCGGGGCACGCACAGATACGCAGTATTTT. Full variable domain (rest looked up from reference TRBV7-3 and TRBJ2-3): GAGVSQTPSNKVTEKGKYVELRCDPISGHTALYWYRQSLGQGPEFLIYFQGTGAADDSGLPNDRFFAVRPEGSVSTLKIQRTERGDSAVYLCASSSSGARTDTQYFGPGTRLTVL.

This chain uses TRBV20-1 with TRBJ1-2, with D perhaps matching TRBD1 (5 bases). Deletions cut 3 bases from V and 6 bases from J, with 11 bases between. This CDR3 has 12 residues. Germline V lookup: CDR1 DFQATT, CDR2 SNEGSKA (reference sequence). CDR3 amino acids: CSASEDMDGYTF. In DNA, the CDR3 is TGCAGTGCTAGTGAGGACATGGATGGCTACACCTTC.

The genes are TRBV21-1 and TRBJ2-7; TRBD2 is taken as the D call from the table, unchecked against the DNA. TRBV21-1 is labeled a pseudogene. This CDR3 has 14 residues. CDR3 residues: CASSRWTRSYEQYF. The CDR3 DNA is TGTGCCAGCAGCAGGTGGACTAGAAGCTACGAGCAGTACTTC.

This sequence joins TRBV13 and TRBJ1-4; 7 bases match TRBD1. V lost 3 bases to trimming and J lost 0 bases; unmatched junction nucleotides: 7. Germline CDR1 reads PRHDT; CDR2 reads FYEKMQ (reference sequence). The CDR3 loop spans 17 amino acids. This CDR3 reads CASSLTGTAATNEKLFF. Written as DNA, the CDR3 is TGTGCCAGCAGCTTGACCGGGACAGCTGCAACTAATGAAAAACTGTTTTTT.

The genes are TRBV18 and TRBJ2-6; tentative D call: TRBD1 (6 bases). V gave up 2 bases and J gave up 0 bases, with 11 bases separating them. This CDR3 region has 17 residues. The germline V gene has CDR1 KGHSH and CDR2 LQKENI. CDR3 sequence: CASSPSQGGSGANVLTF. CDR3 in DNA: TGTGCCAGCTCACCATCACAGGGCGGCTCTGGGGCCAACGTCCTGACTTTC.

The V call is TRBV7-9, the J call TRBJ2-5; D is unresolved. V was trimmed by 5 bases and J by 1 base, leaving 11 bases between them. Germline loops: CDR1 SEHNR, CDR2 FQNEAQ (reference sequence). The CDR3 runs 14 residues. The CDR3 sequence is CASSPRNTQETQYF. In DNA form, the CDR3 reads TGTGCCAGCAGCCCTAGAAACACCCAAGAGACCCAGTACTTC.

This chain uses TRBV5-4 with TRBJ1-1; perhaps TRBD1 as D (5 bases). Germline assignment: CDR1 SGHNT and CDR2 YYREEE (reference sequence). CDR3 size: 14 residues. The V end lost 3 bases, the J end lost 3 bases, and 12 bases lay between the germline ends. In DNA, the CDR3 is TGTGCCAGCAGCTCCCAAGGGGTTTACACTGAAGCTTTCTTT. Amino acid sequence: CASSSQGVYTEAFF.

Points on this clone: Distinct nucleotide sequences in the sample also encode this CDR3. This rearrangement joins TRBV6-1 to TRBJ1-1; 7 bases fit TRBD1. The CDR3 is 14 amino acids. Germline-derived CDR1 and CDR2 are MNHNS and SASEGT. Trimming cost V 1 base and J 4 bases; bases outside gene matches: 3. CDR3 region: CASSEGQGSTEAFF. For the CDR3, the DNA is TGTGCCAGCAGTGAAGGACAGGGTTCCACTGAAGCTTTCTTT.

This rearrangement joins TRBV6-4 to TRBJ2-3, with a tentative D call TRBD2 (7 bases). Germline-derived CDR1 and CDR2 are MRHNA and SNTAGT. The V end was cut by 8 bases, the J end by 6 bases, with 15 bases between. The CDR3 contains 13 residues. The CDR3 is CASAAGAGDTQYF. The DNA of the CDR3 is TGTGCCAGCGCGGCGGGGGCAGGGGATACGCAGTATTTT.

This clone was found once. This sequence joins TRBV5-5 and TRBJ2-7; 8 nucleotides align to TRBD1. This CDR3 has 16 amino acids. CDR1 and CDR2 from the germline V gene are SGHKS and YYEKEE (reference sequence). Unmatched junction bases numbered 12, after V lost 0 bases and J lost 7 bases. The CDR3 sequence is CASSLAPGQGYWEQYF. In DNA form, the CDR3 reads TGTGCCAGCAGCTTGGCCCCTGGACAGGGATATTGGGAGCAGTACTTC.

The genes are TRBV7-2 and TRBJ2-7; TRBD2 matches at 13 bases. The germline V gene has CDR1 SGHTA and CDR2 FQGNSA. The CDR3 is made up of 15 amino acids. The J segment lost 3 bases and the V segment lost 6 bases, leaving 5 bases of the junction unmatched. CDR3 sequence reads: CASSRGLAGDYEQYF. Written as DNA, the CDR3 is TGTGCCAGCAGTCGCGGACTAGCGGGAGACTACGAGCAGTACTTC.

V and J are TRBV18 and TRBJ2-1; unclear D gene. V lost 3 bases and J lost 4, with 10 bases in between. Germline CDR1 KGHSH, CDR2 LQKENI. The CDR3 has 14 amino acids. As DNA, the CDR3 is TGTGCCAGCTCACCTTCCCTCGGGTACAATGAGCAGTTCTTC. It specifies CASSPSLGYNEQFF.

This chain links TRBV3-1 (or the pseudogene TRBV3-2) with TRBJ2-3; TRBD2 matches at 11 bases. The CDR3 length is 17 residues. Unmatched junction bases numbered 10, after V lost 1 base and J lost 7 bases. Germline assignment: CDR1 LGHDT and CDR2 YNNKEL (reference sequence). CDR3 protein: CASSQGGSGGAQYTQYF. The CDR3, as DNA: TGTGCCAGCAGCCAAGGGGGTAGCGGGGGGGCCCAATATACGCAGTATTTT.

This chain links TRBV28 with TRBJ2-2; 9 positions agree with TRBD2. Per germline, CDR1 MDHEN and CDR2 SYDVKM. With V trimmed by 3 bases and J by 7 bases, 9 bases remained unmatched. This CDR3 comprises 16 residues. The CDR3 coding sequence is TGTGCCAGCAGTTTGGTAGCGGGAGCAGTTAACGGGGAGCTGTTTTTT. Its protein is CASSLVAGAVNGELFF.

This chain links TRBV19 with TRBJ1-1; 9 bases map to TRBD1. The V and J ends lost 5 bases and 3 bases, in that order; junction bases with no gene match: 1. There are 13 residues in the CDR3. The germline gives CDR1 LNHDA, CDR2 SQIVND (reference sequence). CDR3 coding DNA: TGTGCCAGTAGTCGACAGGGGGACACTGAAGCTTTCTTT. This sequence encodes CASSRQGDTEAFF.

The chain joins TRBV4-2 to TRBJ2-4; 8 nucleotides align to TRBD2. Germline CDR1 is LGHNA and CDR2 is YNFKEQ. This CDR3 spans 19 amino acids. The V and J ends lost 0 bases and 1 base, in that order; junction bases with no gene match: 11. CDR3 sequence reads: CASSQDRGGGSPAKNIQYF. CDR3 nucleotides: TGTGCCAGCAGCCAAGATCGGGGGGGAGGTAGCCCTGCCAAAAACATTCAGTACTTC.

This chain links TRBV29-1 with TRBJ2-5, with D unresolved. CDR1 and CDR2 from the germline V gene are SQVTM and ANQGSEA. Trimming took 2 bases from V and 2 from J, leaving 9 bases between them. CDR3 length: 13 residues. The DNA of the CDR3 is TGCAGCGTTGAACCGACAAATCAAGAGACCCAGTACTTC. It translates to CSVEPTNQETQYF.

The chain couples TRBV14 to TRBJ1-1; no definite D call. The germline V gene has CDR1 SGHDN and CDR2 FVKESK. This CDR3 comprises 14 residues. Trimming removed 0 bases at V and 5 bases at J, with 10 bases between. CDR3 nucleotides: TGTGCCAGCAGCCAAGATACCGCGGGGACTGAAGCTTTCTTT. This sequence encodes CASSQDTAGTEAFF.

The chain has TRBV15 and TRBJ1-4; TRBD1 is a possible D gene (5 bases). CDR3 size: 16 residues. The V end lost 8 bases, the J end lost 0 bases, and 16 bases lay between the germline ends. CDR1 and CDR2 from the germline V gene are LNHNV and YYDKDF (reference sequence). CDR3 nucleotides: TGTGCCACCGTCACCGGGACGGGGGCAACTAATGAAAAACTGTTTTTT. This translates into CATVTGTGATNEKLFF.